Presented here are 12 T cell receptor beta chains from one specimen sequenced in a study of early T cells in non-severe SARS-CoV-2 infection. MiXCR was run by TCRdb on the 5' RACE reads, yielding one entry per CDR3 protein. The sample comprises some 57,000 distinct CDR3 sequences, about 10% of which are singletons, and under 6% rests with the top ten. Material: whole blood. These receptors originate from an adult who was a healthcare worker with PCR-confirmed SARS-CoV-2 infection or an uninfected control (not recorded which).

In its sample, this clonotype was seen a few times. V usage is TRBV3-1 and J usage is TRBJ1-6; TRBD1 matches 7 bases. From germline, CDR1 is LGHDT and CDR2 YNNKEL (reference sequence). The CDR3 spans 14 residues. Trimming cost V 5 bases and J 6 bases; bases outside gene matches: 4. The CDR3 loop reads CASSRGQSNSPLHF. DNA for the CDR3: TGTGCCAGCAGCAGGGGACAGTCTAATTCACCCCTCCACTTT.

This clonotype was picked up a small number of times. The rearrangement joins TRBV6-6 to TRBJ1-4; D not resolved. Trimming removed 5 bases at V and 2 bases at J, with 12 bases between. From germline, CDR1 is MNHNY and CDR2 SVGAGI (reference sequence). CDR3 length: 15 residues. The CDR3 bases are TGTGCCAGCAGTACCTGGACGGGTACTAATGAAAAACTGTTTTTT. This translates into CASSTWTGTNEKLFF.

The table lists this clonotype with a few counts. J is TRBJ1-2 and V is TRBV29-1; possible D gene TRBD1, 6 bases. The CDR3 covers 12 residues. Germline CDR1 and CDR2: SQVTM and ANQGSEA. This CDR3 reads CNPGGRTCGYTF. The CDR3 DNA sequence: TGCAACCCCGGGGGGCGCACGTGTGGCTACACCTTC.

This clonotype has only a few counts. The chain carries TRBV20-1 and TRBJ2-4; D is uncertain. The V gene's germline CDR1 is DFQATT and CDR2 SNEGSKA (reference sequence). Trimming removed 1 base from V and 7 bases from J, with 2 bases in between. CDR3 size: 10 residues. The CDR3 loop is CSARGNIQYF. In nucleotides, the CDR3 is TGCAGTGCTAGAGGGAACATTCAGTACTTC.

This clonotype has ten or more counts. This chain links TRBV2 with TRBJ2-5; D unresolved. The CDR3 totals 12 residues. Germline V CDR1 and CDR2: SNHLY, FYNNEI. The V end was cut by 6 bases, the J end by 0 bases, with 5 bases between. The CDR3 bases are TGTGCCAGCAGGGACGACCAAGAGACCCAGTACTTC. Residues: CASRDDQETQYF.

This clonotype was detected only a few times. CDR3 in DNA: TGCAGCTTGAGTCCAGTCTCTGGAAACACCATATATTTT. Translating it yields CSLSPVSGNTIYF. The genes are TRBV29-1 and TRBJ1-3; D remains unclear. The length of the CDR3 is 13 residues. V dropped 8 bases and J dropped 0 bases, with 11 bases sitting between them. From germline, CDR1 is SQVTM and CDR2 ANQGSEA.

This clonotype showed up just once. A much larger clonotype is one base distant, so this may be a read error. The gene calls are TRBV7-8 and TRBJ2-7; unclear D gene. This CDR3 is built from 13 residues. Trimming stripped 6 bases from V and 2 bases from J, with 11 bases between. The germline gives CDR1 SGHVS, CDR2 FQNEAQ. The CDR3 nucleotides are TGTGCCAGCAGTGTGAGGTTTACCTACGAGCAGTACTTC. Translation: CASSVRFTYEQYF. The variable domain in full, completed from reference TRBV7-8 and TRBJ2-7, reads GAGVSQSPRYKVAKRGQDVALRCDPISGHVSLFWYQQALGQGPEFLTYFQNEAQLDKSGLPSDRFFAERPEGSVSTLKIQRTQQEDSAVYLCASSVRFTYEQYFGPGTRLTVT.

This clonotype appeared many times. The chain couples TRBV5-1 to TRBJ2-3; TRBD2 agrees at 8 bases. V was pared by 4 bases and J by 2 bases, with 9 bases of the junction left unmatched. This CDR3 is built from 16 residues. Germline lookup yields CDR1 SGHRS and CDR2 YFSETQ. In DNA form, the CDR3 reads TGCGCCAGCAGCCCCTTTAGCGGGACGAACACAGATACGCAGTATTTT. This sequence encodes CASSPFSGTNTDTQYF.

This clonotype was seen a few times. V and J are TRBV9 and TRBJ2-3, with D tentatively TRBD1 (5 bases). V was clipped by 4 bases and J by 3 bases, with 18 bases between them. Germline CDR1 and CDR2: SGDLS and YYNGEE. The CDR3 has 16 amino acids. The CDR3 bases are TGTGCCAGCAGCCCCTGGGGCCGCCTGGGAACAGATACGCAGTATTTT. It translates to CASSPWGRLGTDTQYF.

CDR3 region: CAISVTGQTKHNEQFF. In DNA, the CDR3 is TGTGCCATCAGTGTCACCGGACAGACGAAGCACAATGAGCAGTTCTTC. The rearrangement links TRBV10-3 to TRBJ2-1, with a possible D match to TRBD1 (6 bases). The length of the CDR3 is 16 residues. Germline-derived CDR1 and CDR2 are ENHRY and SYGVKD. The V end was cut by 4 bases, the J end by 5 bases, with 18 bases between.

The sample holds a few counts of this clonotype. The junction shows a germline mismatch at one end, possibly a read error. CDR3 sequence reads: CVSSSGTSGQETQYF. CDR3 nucleotides: TGTGTCAGCTCGAGCGGGACTAGCGGACAAGAGACCCAGTACTTC. The chain couples TRBV11-3 to TRBJ2-5; 11 positions match TRBD2. The CDR3 totals 15 residues. Germline assignment: CDR1 SGHNT and CDR2 YENEEA.

The rearrangement links TRBV6-6 to TRBJ1-5; 7 bases agree with TRBD1. The CDR3 covers 14 residues. In germline, CDR1 is MNHNY, CDR2 SVGAGI (reference sequence). V lost 5 bases, J lost 4 bases, and 5 bases stayed unmatched. The CDR3 nucleotides are TGTGCCAGCAGTCGACAGGGAGGGAATCAGCCCCAGCATTTT. Its translation is CASSRQGGNQPQHF.